The sequence of this T cell receptor beta chain was determined in a study of T cell responses to AZD1222 COVID-19 vaccine (dated by TCRdb to the early 2020s). General notes on the study: AZD1222 recipients whose second dose came at about 4 weeks and those whose second dose came at about 12 weeks were combined into one group, since spike-specific TCR depth and breadth did not differ between the two schedules. A total of under 250 trial participants underwent TCR sequencing, of whom about 200 had received two doses of AZD1222 and 26 had received two doses of the MenACWY control vaccine. Trial participants were enrolled by age into 18-55, 56-69 and 70-plus year subgroups, with roughly 160, 29 and 62 TCR-sequenced participants respectively.

The CDR3 regions of human TCRbeta chains were analyzed by immunosequencing. The paper's processing steps were these. Repertoire TCRs were matched against a reference library of SARS-CoV-2-specific TCRs generated with the MIRA antigen-specificity platform. Breadth was defined as the fraction of unique TCRs that were SARS-CoV-2-associated, and depth was defined as the fraction of total T cells that were SARS-CoV-2-associated. Using the MIRA data, each spike-specific TCR was assigned both to the spike region to which the TCR was reactive and to a CD4 or CD8 class. Log10-transformed breadth and depth values were compared by one-way ANOVA with Sidak's multiple comparisons tests. As stored in TCRdb, this immuneACCESS dataset retains in-frame rearrangements with V and J assigned. A fraction of the clones does not appear; measured against another copy, unresolved V genes explain less than half of the discrepancy, and the remainder lacks a known reason. The DNA was the basis for D and trimming; V, J and clone size are from that table. This sample has 100,000 to 150,000 clones in its table, and roughly 93% of those were observed once. The ten largest account for around 6.6% of the sample.

On the study overall, not on this receptor specifically: Reportedly, close to half of the unique spike-specific TCRs recognized epitopes lying outside the regions that are mutated in the B.1.351 and B.1.1.7 variants. The whole spike protein was spanned by vaccine-associated CD4 TCRs, and dominant responses were seen in regions 160-218 and 743-854. In the small 56-69-year group, the increase in depth fell short of significance, most likely because of low power. After two AZD1222 doses, both the breadth and the depth of spike-specific TCRs were significantly higher than at day 0 and than in MenACWY recipients. Because no day 14 peak-response samples were available, repertoires were characterized only after the peak T cell response. Most participants were white British and females outnumbered males, and the authors suggested that clonal diversity may have been underestimated. Conclusions about previously exposed vaccinees are limited, since just 5 or 6 AZD1222 recipients were seropositive for SARS-CoV-2 at baseline.

The trim is 0 bases for V and 6 bases for J, with a gap of 6 bases between the germline ends. The CDR3 holds 13 amino acids from the cysteine to the phenylalanine. The entry retains the CDR3 DNA only, 39 bases that are in frame from base 1. The germline V gene specifies LGHNT as CDR1 and FRNRAP as CDR2. Regarding this clone: Its cognate antigen has yet to be identified. Per-nucleotide qualities are absent, and no much larger clonotype sits a single base away.

The sample's time point label, in plain terms: baseline before first vaccination. Vaccinee samples came from UK trials COV001 and COV002, including a single-blind randomized controlled phase 2/3 trial of AZD1222 (ChAdOx1 nCoV-19) in healthy adults. For TCRbeta chain sequencing, PBMC samples were collected from trial participants at day 0 and at day 28 after the second dose. The origin of this receptor is an adult in good health. This chain joins TRBV12-5 to TRBJ1-5; too little of a D gene remains to name it. Here the sequenced sample was peripheral blood, taken on day 0 of AZD1222 vaccination. The DNA reads as follows: TGTGCTAGTGGTTTGGTAGGGAGTCAGCCCCAGCATTTT. Translated, it gives CASGLVGSQPQHF.